The 20 T cell receptor beta chains in this list originate from one sample, sequenced in a study of blood T cell repertoires in COVID-19. The method was immunoSEQ multiplex PCR; TCRdb's version includes in-frame clones alone and lacks a portion of them. The sample consists of about 190,000 clones, about 85% of them appearing once. Material for sequencing was peripheral blood. The source is a woman older than 75 with acute or convalescent COVID-19.

This clone was seen a single time. This chain connects TRBV6-5 to TRBJ2-3, with D possibly TRBD1 on 6 matching bases. Germline V gene lookup returns CDR1 MNHEY and CDR2 SVGAGI. V dropped 6 bases and J dropped 0 bases, with 13 bases sitting between them. The CDR3 covers 15 residues. Here the CDR3 DNA reads TGTGCCAGCAGCCCGGGACATCTTAGCACAGATACGCAGTATTTT. It encodes CASSPGHLSTDTQYF.

This clone was recorded once. The chain recombines TRBV7-2 with TRBJ2-2, with 9 bases lining up with TRBD1. The CDR3 contains 15 residues. Per the germline V gene, CDR1 is SGHTA and CDR2 is FQGNSA. V lost 6 bases, J lost 3 bases, and 5 bases stayed unmatched. This chain's CDR3 is CASRGQGYDTGELFF. CDR3 bases: TGTGCCAGCAGAGGACAGGGGTACGACACCGGGGAGCTGTTTTTT.

The V call is TRBV29-1, the J call TRBJ2-3, with 7 bases that match TRBD2. The CDR3 has 13 residues. V shed 7 bases, J shed 2 bases, and the junction held 6 bases outside the gene matches. Germline V gene lookup returns CDR1 SQVTM and CDR2 ANQGSEA. The CDR3 nucleotides are TGCAGCGCCGCGGGAGACCCCACAGATACGCAGTATTTT. This translates into CSAAGDPTDTQYF.

The chain recombines TRBV15 with TRBJ2-5; D gene ambiguous. This CDR3 comprises 14 residues. In germline, CDR1 is LNHNV, CDR2 YYDKDF (reference sequence). V was trimmed by 3 bases and J by 5 bases, leaving 13 bases between them. The CDR3 DNA is TGTGCCACCAGCAGGTACGGGTCCCGTGAGACCCAGTACTTC. Amino acid sequence: CATSRYGSRETQYF.

Details on this clone: Other DNA sequences in the same sample also yield this CDR3. The chain has TRBV29-1 and TRBJ2-3; 10 positions agree with TRBD2. Germline values: CDR1 SQVTM, CDR2 ANQGSEA. The trim removed 7 bases at V and 6 bases at J, leaving 4 bases unmatched. This CDR3 region has 12 residues. The CDR3 nucleotides are TGCAGCGGGCTAGCGGGAGCCGATACGCAGTATTTT. Residues: CSGLAGADTQYF.

This chain connects TRBV2 to TRBJ1-5; 9 nucleotides align to TRBD1. The junction had 6 bases not matched to a gene; V was cut back by 4 bases and J by 8 bases. Germline V gene lookup returns CDR1 SNHLY and CDR2 FYNNEI. The CDR3 spans 14 residues. CDR3 in amino acids: CASSALTGGEPQHF. The CDR3 nucleotides are TGTGCCAGCAGTGCTTTGACAGGGGGAGAGCCCCAGCATTTT.

The chain is built from TRBV6-5 and TRBJ1-1; TRBD1 agrees at 8 bases. Germline CDR1 is MNHEY and CDR2 is SVGAGI. This CDR3 spans 14 amino acids. V lost 6 bases and J lost 4; bases outside the gene matches: 7. The CDR3 sequence is CASRRQGSVTEAFF. The CDR3 region has the DNA TGTGCCAGCAGGAGACAGGGGTCGGTCACTGAAGCTTTCTTT.

The chain combines TRBV2 with TRBJ1-5; possibly TRBD1 for D (5 bases). The CDR3 runs to 15 residues. Germline CDR1 SNHLY, CDR2 FYNNEI. V dropped 3 bases and J dropped 7 bases, with 16 bases sitting between them. Written as DNA, the CDR3 is TGTGCCAGCAGTGACGGCAGGGCTACCGGGCAGCCCCAGCATTTT. This translates into CASSDGRATGQPQHF. The full variable domain, its missing parts supplied by reference TRBV2 and TRBJ1-5, is EPEVTQTPSHQVTQMGQEVILRCVPISNHLYFYWYRQILGQKVEFLVSFYNNEISEKSEIFDDQFSVERPDGSNFTLKIRSTKLEDSAMYFCASSDGRATGQPQHFGDGTRLSIL.

The chain links TRBV19 to TRBJ1-6, with D maybe TRBD1 (5 bases). CDR3 size: 15 residues. Per germline, CDR1 LNHDA and CDR2 SQIVND (reference sequence). V gave up 3 bases and J gave up 10 bases, with 16 bases separating them. For the CDR3, the DNA is TGTGCCAGTAGTATCGGCAGCAGGGTGTCATCACCCCTCCACTTT. This translates into CASSIGSRVSSPLHF.

This chain uses TRBV7-2 with TRBJ1-1, with 8 bases matching TRBD1. The V gene's germline CDR1 is SGHTA and CDR2 FQGNSA. This CDR3 contains 16 residues. V shed 5 bases and J 1 base; nucleotides not matched to a gene: 9. The CDR3 reads CASSRTGYGGNTEAFF. CDR3 nucleotides: TGTGCCAGCAGCAGGACAGGGTACGGGGGGAACACTGAAGCTTTCTTT.

This chain joins TRBV11-2 and TRBJ2-7, with D possibly matching TRBD2 (6 bases). V dropped 3 bases and J dropped 4 bases, with 16 bases sitting between them. Germline values: CDR1 SGHAT, CDR2 FQNNGV. This CDR3 contains 15 residues. The CDR3 sequence is CASSLLSAGLYEQYF. Written as DNA, the CDR3 is TGTGCCAGCAGCTTGCTCTCTGCGGGGCTTTACGAGCAGTACTTC.

This chain joins TRBV18 and TRBJ2-1, with 9 nucleotides matching TRBD2. Germline loops: CDR1 KGHSH, CDR2 LQKENI. Unmatched junction bases numbered 6, after V lost 6 bases and J lost 0 bases. The CDR3 totals 16 residues. The CDR3 loop reads CASSPISGSSYNEQFF. The CDR3 region has the DNA TGTGCCAGCTCCCCCATTAGCGGGAGCTCCTACAATGAGCAGTTCTTC.

V is TRBV7-2 and J is TRBJ2-5; D possibly corresponds to TRBD2 (6 bases). Germline V gives CDR1 SGHTA, CDR2 FQGNSA. V was pared by 5 bases and J by 6 bases, with 13 bases between. The CDR3 length is 13 residues. CDR3 region: CASSPRREKTQYF. CDR3 bases: TGTGCCAGCAGCCCACGGAGGGAAAAGACCCAGTACTTC.

This chain joins TRBV15 and TRBJ2-7, with D hard to call. V was trimmed by 5 bases and J by 7 bases, leaving 15 bases between them. Germline CDR1 and CDR2: LNHNV and YYDKDF (reference sequence). This CDR3 has 13 amino acids. The CDR3 DNA reads as TGTGCCACCAGCCCCATGGAGTCCCGGGAGCAGTACTTC. This encodes CATSPMESREQYF.

The chain is built from TRBV5-4 and TRBJ1-4, with D perhaps matching TRBD1 (5 bases). The germline CDR1 and CDR2 sequences are SGHNT and YYREEE (reference sequence). Trimming left V 4 bases short and J 7 bases short, with 17 bases between. There are 15 residues in the CDR3. In nucleotides, the CDR3 is TGTGCCAGCAGCGGGTGGCAGGGCGGGGGTGAAAAACTGTTTTTT. This codes for CASSGWQGGGEKLFF.

This chain connects TRBV4-3 to TRBJ2-5; TRBD1 matches at 7 bases. The junction had 7 bases not matched to a gene; V was cut back by 1 base and J by 5 bases. Germline V CDR1 and CDR2: LGHNA, YSLEER. The CDR3 length is 15 residues. CDR3 in amino acids: CASSQGHRGGETQYF. As DNA, the CDR3 is TGCGCCAGCAGCCAAGGTCACAGGGGTGGGGAGACCCAGTACTTC.

The chain has TRBV3-1 (or the pseudogene TRBV3-2) and TRBJ2-2; 7 nucleotides agree with TRBD2. This CDR3 comprises 16 residues. CDR1 and CDR2 from the germline V gene are LGHDT and YNNKEL (reference sequence). Germline trimming cut 5 bases from V and 4 bases from J; bases unmatched to any gene: 10. The CDR3 region has the DNA TGTGCCAGCAGCGCGACTCTAGGGAGGGGCACCGGGGAGCTGTTTTTT. Protein: CASSATLGRGTGELFF.

The J gene is TRBJ1-1, the V gene TRBV5-1; TRBD1 matches at 7 bases. CDR3 size: 15 residues. CDR1 and CDR2 from the germline V gene are SGHRS and YFSETQ. After removal of 2 bases from V and 8 bases from J, the junction contained 12 bases not matched to a gene. CDR3 region: CASSFLNLGTEEAFF. The CDR3 DNA sequence: TGCGCCAGCAGCTTTCTCAACCTAGGGACAGAAGAAGCTTTCTTT.

This clone was picked up one time. V is TRBV6-5 and J is TRBJ2-2; 7 nucleotides line up with TRBD2. The V and J ends lost 7 bases and 4 bases, in that order; junction bases with no gene match: 9. Germline values: CDR1 MNHEY, CDR2 SVGAGI. The length of the CDR3 is 15 residues. The CDR3 DNA reads as TGTGCCAGCACCACCGGCGGGAGCGGCACCGGGGAGCTGTTTTTT. This sequence encodes CASTTGGSGTGELFF.

This chain uses TRBV6-6 with TRBJ2-1; a possible D gene is TRBD2 (7 bases). Germline V gives CDR1 MNHNY, CDR2 SVGAGI (reference sequence). The CDR3 contains 14 residues. V lost 1 base to trimming and J lost 8 bases, with 12 bases between them. CDR3 coding DNA: TGTGCCAGCAGTTACTTTCCGGGGGGCCATGAGCAGTTCTTC. Protein: CASSYFPGGHEQFF.